What follows is one TCR beta chain and its context. Sequencing was performed with immunoSEQ multiplex PCR; in TCRdb, only in-frame clones are kept and a portion is missing. Among about 320,000 clones listed, 88% were seen once. The CDR3 covers 16 residues. Germline V gene data show CDR1 as KGHSH and CDR2 as LQKENI. Trimming cost V 4 bases and J 4 bases; bases outside gene matches: 9. The data were obtained in a study of blood T cell repertoires in COVID-19. The TCR sequence derives from a woman in her 30s with COVID-19, enrolled during active disease. Sequenced input: peripheral blood. V is TRBV18 and J is TRBJ2-3; 9 bases match TRBD1. CDR3 sequence (DNA): TGTGCCAGCTCACAGACGACAGGGGGGGTTGCAGATACGCAGTATTTT. This gives the protein CASSQTTGGVADTQYF.